The 28 T cell receptor delta chains below come from one sample, sequenced in a study of gamma-delta chains in newborns, infants, children. TCRdb re-processed the reads via CATT. Seen here are a few thousand delta-chain clones, around 2.8% observed once, and the top ten hold over 14%. Sequenced: blood. The receptors originated from a child who was a newborn, infant or young child, either healthy, febrile or measles-vaccinated (not recorded which).

In this sample, this clone is medium-sized (0.01 to 0.1%). This chain uses TRDV1 with TRDJ1; 11 bases are shared with TRDD3. Germline trimming cut 4 bases from V and 2 bases from J; bases unmatched to any gene: 12. This CDR3 has 18 residues. CDR1 is TSWWSYY, CDR2 QGS, per germline. The CDR3 sequence is CALGVKMGDTLVTDKLIF. The CDR3 bases are TGTGCTCTTGGGGTAAAAATGGGGGATACGCTAGTAACCGATAAACTCATCTTT.

This clone was seen more than once but under ten times. This likely came from a read error, as a far larger clone is one base away. At the DNA level, this CDR3 is encoded by other sequences in the same sample as well. The V and J genes are TRDV1 and TRDJ1; 12 positions match TRDD3. CDR1 TSWWSYY and CDR2 QGS come from the germline V gene. The CDR3 extends over 20 amino acids. CDR3 loop: CALGERVLLPGGYGADKLIF. The CDR3 DNA follows: TGTGCTCTTGGGGAACGGGTCCTTCTACCTGGGGGATACGGCGCCGATAAACTAATCTTT.

Notes on this clone: With a far larger clone one base away, a read error is the likely cause. Distinct nucleotide sequences in the sample also encode this CDR3. The chain couples TRDV2 to TRDJ3; 7 bases agree with TRDD3. Germline V lookup: CDR1 GEAIGNYY, CDR2 EKD. This CDR3 contains 18 residues. The CDR3 bases are TGCGCCTGTGGCGAGGGATACAGTAAGTCCTGGGACACCCGACAGATGTTTTTC. Amino acid sequence: CACGEGYSKSWDTRQMFF.

About this clone itself: TCRdb's protein, taken from a much larger clone, differs from this DNA's translation at residue 12, likely owing to a read error; the protein displayed comes from the DNA. The DNA of the CDR3 is TGTGCCTGTGACACCGTGACTGGGGGACACCGTTCGACAGCACAACTCTTCTTT. Protein product: CACDTVTGGHRSTAQLFF. The chain links TRDV2 to TRDJ2, with 9 bases fitting TRDD3. The CDR3 is made up of 18 amino acids. Germline assignment: CDR1 GEAIGNYY and CDR2 EKD. V was clipped by 0 bases and J by 4 bases; unmatched bases: 11.

By frequency in the sample, this clone is large. This same CDR3 is encoded by further DNA sequences in the sample. The V gene is TRDV2, the J gene TRDJ3; D might be TRDD3 (5 bases). Trimming left V 0 bases short and J 5 bases short, with 7 bases between. The CDR3 consists of 15 residues. Germline V gene data show CDR1 as GEAIGNYY and CDR2 as EKD. CDR3 in DNA: TGTGCCTGTGACACCGTACTGGGGGACACCCGACAGATGTTTTTC. Translating it yields CACDTVLGDTRQMFF.

Details on this clone: Within the sample, other DNA sequences also encode this same CDR3. The genes are TRDV3 and TRDJ1; no clear D. V lost 3 bases, J lost 3 bases, and 26 bases lay in between. CDR1 is TVYSNPD, CDR2 GDNSRS, per germline (reference sequence). This CDR3 is built from 17 residues. DNA for the CDR3: TGTGCCTTCACCGCCCTATTCTTCGGGGTACCTTCCGATAAACTCATCTTT. Amino acids: CAFTALFFGVPSDKLIF.

Comments on this clone: Being one base from a much bigger clone, this may be a read error. Other DNA sequences in this sample translate to the same CDR3. The chain employs TRDV1 and TRDJ1, with D maybe TRDD3 (7 bases). The CDR3 runs to 20 residues. Per the germline V gene, CDR1 is TSWWSYY and CDR2 is QGS. The chain's CDR3 is CALGELGDILPSTGSDKLIF. DNA for the CDR3: TGTGCACTTGGGGAACTCGGGGATATCCTACCCAGTACTGGCTCCGATAAACTCATCTTT.

This clone has a handful of counts. The translation of this DNA and the TCRdb protein of a much larger clone differ at residue 5, probably owing to a read error; the protein shown here is translated from the DNA. V usage is TRDV2 and J usage is TRDJ3, with 8 bases identical to TRDD3. V gave up 3 bases and J gave up 0 bases; unmatched junction bases: 9. Germline V gene data show CDR1 as GEAIGNYY and CDR2 as EKD. The CDR3 has 19 amino acids. The CDR3: CACDAVAGGYSWDTRQMFF. CDR3 nucleotides: TGTGCCTGTGACGCCGTCGCGGGGGGATACTCCTGGGACACCCGACAGATGTTTTTC.

Concerning this clone itself: A read error is possible here, since a much larger clone lies one base away. This sequence joins TRDV2 and TRDJ3; TRDD3 aligns across 13 bases. From germline, CDR1 is GEAIGNYY and CDR2 EKD. V was pared by 3 bases and J by 0 bases, with 4 bases of the junction left unmatched. The CDR3 totals 19 residues. In DNA, the CDR3 is TGTGCCTGTGACTACTGGGGGATACGCGTCTCCTGGGACACCCGACAGATGTTTTTC. Its protein is CACDYWGIRVSWDTRQMFF.

Of note for this clone: TCRdb's entry gives the protein of a much larger clone, which mismatches this DNA's translation at residue 18, likely from a read error; the protein reported here is translated from the DNA. This chain joins TRDV1 and TRDJ1; the match to TRDD3 covers 12 bases. Germline V gene lookup returns CDR1 TSWWSYY and CDR2 QGS. The CDR3 is made up of 20 amino acids. In DNA, the CDR3 is TGTGCTCTTGGGGAACGGGTCCTTCTACCTGGGGGATACGGCGCCGATAAACCCATCTTT. This encodes CALGERVLLPGGYGADKPIF.

This clone was counted a few times. TCRdb records a much larger clone's protein for this DNA, with a difference at residue 7 that likely arises from a read error; the protein given is the translation of the DNA. V usage is TRDV1 and J usage is TRDJ2; possible D gene TRDD3, 5 bases. CDR3 length: 15 residues. With 5 bases removed from V and 4 bases from J, the gap between germline ends came to 14 bases. Germline CDR1 and CDR2: TSWWSYY and QGS. This CDR3 is CALGRHGARTAQLFF. CDR3 bases: TGTGCTCTTGGGCGACATGGGGCTCGGACAGCACAACTCTTCTTT.

Regarding this clone: TCRdb shows a much larger clone's protein in place of this DNA's translation, and the two differ at residue 11, likely through a read error; the protein shown is translated from the DNA. The chain recombines TRDV1 with TRDJ2; D possibly corresponds to TRDD3 (6 bases). Per germline, CDR1 TSWWSYY and CDR2 QGS. The CDR3 spans 16 residues. With 7 bases removed from V and 6 bases from J, the gap between germline ends came to 21 bases. The CDR3 coding sequence is TGTGCTCTTGATGAGGCCGGCCGGGATATGGCAGCACAACTCTTCTTT. Translation gives CALDEAGRDMAAQLFF.

A few counts support this clone. The genes are TRDV3 and TRDJ3; maybe TRDD3 (6 bases). CDR1 is TVYSNPD, CDR2 GDNSRS, per germline (reference sequence). V gave up 1 base and J gave up 0 bases, with 13 bases separating them. The CDR3 length is 17 residues. The CDR3 loop reads CAFTWGPDSWDTRQMFF. For the CDR3, the DNA is TGTGCCTTTACGTGGGGGCCAGACTCCTGGGACACCCGACAGATGTTTTTC.

This clone occurred a few times. TCRdb has a much larger clone's protein, which differs at residue 15 from the translation of this DNA, likely because of a read error; what is shown is the protein translated from the DNA. The chain is built from TRDV2 and TRDJ3; 7 nucleotides agree with TRDD3. Germline CDR1 and CDR2: GEAIGNYY and EKD. CDR3 length equals 20 residues. The CDR3 nucleotides read TGTGCCTGTGACACTCGTACTGGGGACCACAGCTCCTGGGACGCCCGACAGATGTTTTTC. Translation: CACDTRTGDHSSWDARQMFF.

For this clone: TCRdb's protein for this DNA is that of a much larger clone and differs from the translation at residue 12, likely a read error; the protein shown is the DNA translation. V usage is TRDV2 and J usage is TRDJ1; TRDD3 agrees at 8 bases. CDR1 GEAIGNYY and CDR2 EKD come from the germline V gene. This CDR3 has 17 residues. Trimming took 3 bases from V and 3 from J; bases not matched to a gene: 14. For the CDR3, the DNA is TGTGCCTGTGACGCAGTTAACTGGGGGTTGTACGCCGATAAACTCATCTTT. Translation: CACDAVNWGLYADKLIF.

This clone was seen a few times. A far larger clone is a single base away, which makes a read error likely. Different DNA sequences within this sample yield the same CDR3. This chain connects TRDV2 to TRDJ3; 13 nucleotides agree with TRDD3. The CDR3 has 18 residues. Germline CDR1 GEAIGNYY, CDR2 EKD. The CDR3 sequence: CACDYWGIRSWDTRQMFF. In DNA form, the CDR3 reads TGTGCCTGTGACTACTGGGGGATACGCTCCTGGGACACCCGACAGATGTTCTTC.

By its share, this clone is medium-sized. Within the sample, other DNA sequences also encode this same CDR3. J is TRDJ3 and V is TRDV1; 7 bases fit TRDD3. V was pared by 2 bases and J by 2 bases, with 9 bases of the junction left unmatched. The CDR3 covers 19 residues. Germline V gene lookup returns CDR1 TSWWSYY and CDR2 QGS. The CDR3 loop reads CALGEKEGIYPWDTRQMFF. In nucleotides, the CDR3 is TGTGCTCTTGGGGAAAAGGAGGGGATATACCCCTGGGACACCCGACAGATGTTTTTC.

This clone occurred a few times. A single base separates this from a much larger clone, so it may be a read error. The sample holds other DNA sequences that translate to the same CDR3. The gene calls are TRDV1 and TRDJ1; maybe TRDD3 (6 bases). Germline V gene sequence: CDR1 TSWWSYY, CDR2 QGS. This CDR3 has 21 amino acids. CDR3: CALGEHFPPWGLTPFTDKLIF. CDR3 nucleotides: TGTGCTCTTGGGGAACACTTCCCCCCCTGGGGACTGACTCCGTTCACCGATAAACTAATCTTT.

This clone was seen more than once but under ten times. The protein TCRdb lists belongs to a much larger clone and differs from this DNA's translation at residue 7, which points to a read error; the protein shown is made from the DNA. The chain is built from TRDV1 and TRDJ2, with 10 bases aligning to TRDD3. The CDR3 covers 17 residues. With V trimmed by 1 base and J by 8 bases, 10 bases remained unmatched. Germline CDR1 reads TSWWSYY; CDR2 reads QGS. CDR3 protein: CALGEPRGGIRYAQLFF. The CDR3 DNA follows: TGTGCTCTTGGGGAACCCAGGGGGGGGATACGATATGCACAACTCTTCTTT.

About this clone: This likely came from a read error, as a far larger clone is one base away. The sample contains more than one DNA sequence encoding this CDR3. The chain is built from TRDV2 and TRDJ3, with 11 bases matching TRDD3. There are 18 residues in the CDR3. The V gene's germline CDR1 is GEAIGNYY and CDR2 EKD. The CDR3 protein is CACDTGGYAAWDTRQMFF. The DNA for the CDR3 is TGTGCCTGTGACACTGGGGGATACGCCGCCTGGGACACCAGACAGATGTTTTTC.

This clone was seen more than once but under ten times. The chain carries TRDV2 and TRDJ2, with D possibly matching TRDD3 (6 bases). This CDR3 has 16 amino acids. The germline V gene encodes CDR1 GEAIGNYY and CDR2 EKD. Trimming pared 1 base from V and 0 bases from J, leaving 11 bases between. The CDR3 loop reads CACDTGGGALTAQLFF. The CDR3 DNA is TGTGCCTGTGACACTGGTGGGGGGGCTTTGACAGCACAACTCTTCTTT.

Comments on this clone: A clone one base away is much larger, so this may be a read error. The chain employs TRDV2 and TRDJ3; D perhaps matches TRDD3 (5 bases). V was trimmed by 3 bases and J by 0 bases, leaving 14 bases between them. Germline V gene data show CDR1 as GEAIGNYY and CDR2 as EKD. This CDR3 is 18 amino acids long. This chain's CDR3 is CACDQGVTSSWDTRQMFF. The CDR3 DNA follows: TGTGCCTGTGACCAGGGGGTCACGAGCTCCTGGGACACCCGACAGATGTTTTTC.

This clone showed up just a few times. This may arise from a read error, as a much more abundant clone is one base away. This specimen includes other DNA sequences encoding the same CDR3. This sequence joins TRDV2 and TRDJ3, with 7 nucleotides matching TRDD3. Germline loops: CDR1 GEAIGNYY, CDR2 EKD. The CDR3 length is 17 residues. CDR3 in DNA: TGTGCCTGTGACACTGGGGGAAGCTCCTGGGACACCCGGCAGATGTTTTTC. Encoded protein: CACDTGGSSWDTRQMFF.

Note on this clone: This DNA's translation and the protein TCRdb lists, from a much larger clone, do not match at residue 12, likely due to a read error; the protein shown is translated from the DNA. The V gene is TRDV2, the J gene TRDJ3; 12 bases match TRDD3. The CDR3 runs 18 residues. Germline V gene lookup returns CDR1 GEAIGNYY and CDR2 EKD. The CDR3: CACDTVLGDTWETRQMFF. In DNA, the CDR3 is TGTGCCTGTGACACCGTACTGGGGGATACCTGGGAAACCCGACAGATGTTTTTC.

V gene TRDV2 combines with J gene TRDJ3; 8 bases align to TRDD3. Trimming at V came to 3 bases and at J to 0 bases, leaving 3 bases not matched to a gene. This CDR3 is built from 17 residues. CDR1 is GEAIGNYY and CDR2 is EKD in the germline V gene. The CDR3 sequence: CACDWGMSSWDTRQMFF. The CDR3 DNA sequence: TGTGCCTGTGACTGGGGGATGAGCTCCTGGGACACCCGACAGATGTTTTTC.

This clone was found a few times. A much larger clone differs by one base, so this may be a read error. Other nucleotide sequences from this sample produce the same CDR3. This CDR3 reads CACDPYWGISSWDTRQMFF. The DNA for the CDR3 is TGTGCCTGCGACCCGTACTGGGGGATCAGCTCCTGGGACACCCGACAGATGTTTTTC. This chain connects TRDV2 to TRDJ3; TRDD3 aligns across 10 bases. The CDR3 totals 19 residues. The ends lost 7 bases at V and 0 bases at J; junction bases unmatched: 11. The germline V gene encodes CDR1 GEAIGNYY and CDR2 EKD.

The table lists this clone with a few counts. A read error is likely here: a far larger clone is one base away. Additional DNA sequences in this sample encode the identical CDR3. This rearrangement joins TRDV2 to TRDJ2, with a tentative D call TRDD3 (5 bases). The CDR3 spans 15 residues. The germline CDR1 and CDR2 sequences are GEAIGNYY and EKD. The V gene lost 1 base and the J gene lost 1 base, with 9 bases spanning the gap. CDR3 sequence: CACDTLGDLTAQLFF. The CDR3, as DNA: TGTGCCTGTGACACGCTTGGGGATTTGACAGCACAACTCTTCTTT.

Notes on this clone: This may arise from a read error, as a much more abundant clone is one base away. The chain links TRDV2 to TRDJ3; 8 bases agree with TRDD3. The CDR3 has 18 residues. Per the germline V gene, CDR1 is GEAIGNYY and CDR2 is EKD. CDR3 sequence reads: CACDTLGDLTWGTRQMFF. The CDR3 DNA follows: TGTGCCTGTGACACTTTGGGGGATCTAACCTGGGGCACCCGACAGATGTTTTTC.